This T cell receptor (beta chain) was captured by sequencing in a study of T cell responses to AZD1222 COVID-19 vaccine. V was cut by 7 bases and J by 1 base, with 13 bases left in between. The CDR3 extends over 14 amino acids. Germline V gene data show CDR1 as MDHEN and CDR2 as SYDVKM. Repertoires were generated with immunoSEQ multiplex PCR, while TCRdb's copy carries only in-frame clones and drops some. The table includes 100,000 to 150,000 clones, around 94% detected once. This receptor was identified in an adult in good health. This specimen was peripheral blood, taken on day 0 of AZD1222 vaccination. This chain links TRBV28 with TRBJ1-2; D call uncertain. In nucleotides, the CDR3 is TGTGCCAGCACCCCTATTGTAAATAACTATGGCTACACCTTC. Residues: CASTPIVNNYGYTF.